These 15 T cell receptor beta chains originate from one sample sequenced in a study of cytomegalovirus exposure and HLA in healthy donors. The PCR made use of 60 Vbeta and 13 Jbeta primers. Some clones are missing from TCRdb's copy, which holds only in-frame ones; the method was immunoSEQ multiplex PCR. Seen here are about 160,000 clones, 80% observed once, and the top ten hold about 4.5%. The sample taken for sequencing was PBMCs. These receptors originate from a man under 40 in good health and CMV-seronegative.

This chain joins TRBV11-2 and TRBJ1-4; D possibly corresponds to TRBD1 (6 bases). Germline-derived CDR1 and CDR2 are SGHAT and FQNNGV. This CDR3 contains 11 residues. V lost 1 base to trimming and J lost 14 bases, with 8 bases between them. The CDR3 nucleotides read TGTGCCAGCAGCTTAGGAACAGGGCTGTTTTTT. It is translated as CASSLGTGLFF.

The J gene is TRBJ2-3, the V gene TRBV10-3; TRBD1 matches at 9 bases. The germline V gene encodes CDR1 ENHRY and CDR2 SYGVKD. This CDR3 region has 14 residues. V trimming: 4 bases; J trimming: 3 bases; junction bases outside the gene matches: 2. As DNA, the CDR3 is TGTGCCATCAGTGTGGACAGGGGTACAGATACGCAGTATTTT. Its translation is CAISVDRGTDTQYF.

J is TRBJ2-2 and V is TRBV7-9; D is perhaps TRBD2 (6 bases). CDR1 SEHNR and CDR2 FQNEAQ come from the germline V gene (reference sequence). Trimming shortened V by 11 bases and J by 6 bases, and 13 bases separated the two germline ends. This CDR3 has 12 amino acids. CDR3 DNA sequence: TGTGCCGCCGGGGGAGGAGCCGGGGAGCTGTTTTTT. It yields the protein CAAGGGAGELFF.

The chain uses TRBV7-9 and TRBJ2-1, with a possible D match to TRBD1 (5 bases). V lost 5 bases, J lost 8 bases, and 16 bases lay in between. Per germline, CDR1 SEHNR and CDR2 FQNEAQ (reference sequence). The length of the CDR3 is 14 residues. CDR3 in amino acids: CASSQYTLGDEQFF. CDR3 coding DNA: TGTGCCAGCAGCCAATACACATTAGGGGATGAGCAGTTCTTC.

The rearrangement joins TRBV30 to TRBJ2-1; 12 bases are a match to TRBD2. CDR1 is GTSNPN, CDR2 SVGIG, per germline (reference sequence). Trimming removed 3 bases from V and 7 bases from J; junction bases left unmatched: 7. The CDR3 runs to 15 residues. The DNA of the CDR3 is TGTGCCTGGAGGGTAACTAGCGGGAGGTGGAATGAGCAGTTCTTC. Protein: CAWRVTSGRWNEQFF.

The rearrangement joins TRBV13 to TRBJ1-1; weak D call: TRBD1 (6 bases). The V end lost 3 bases, the J end lost 1 base, and 12 bases lay between the germline ends. This CDR3 region has 15 residues. From germline, CDR1 is PRHDT and CDR2 FYEKMQ (reference sequence). CDR3 region: CASSLRGQWNTEAFF. The CDR3 coding sequence is TGTGCCAGCAGCTTGCGGGGGCAGTGGAACACTGAAGCTTTCTTT.

The chain combines TRBV6-1 with TRBJ2-2, with D tentatively TRBD2 (6 bases). V gave up 11 bases and J gave up 3 bases, with 10 bases separating them. The germline V gene encodes CDR1 MNHNS and CDR2 SASEGT. The CDR3 runs 12 residues. The CDR3 DNA is TGTGCCCATCTAGCGCACACCGGGGAGCTGTTTTTT. Translation: CAHLAHTGELFF.

J is TRBJ2-7 and V is TRBV27; D might be TRBD2 (5 bases). The V end lost 3 bases, the J end lost 3 bases, and 15 bases lay between the germline ends. The CDR3 extends over 15 amino acids. Germline CDR1 reads MNHEY; CDR2 reads SMNVEV (reference sequence). In DNA, the CDR3 is TGTGCCAGCAGTTTCTTCGGGTATGAGGGCTACGAGCAGTACTTC. Its protein is CASSFFGYEGYEQYF.

This clone was observed a single time. The chain has TRBV5-4 and TRBJ2-2, with D perhaps matching TRBD1 (6 bases). Between the trimmed V and J ends, which lost 5 bases and 5 bases, there was a span of 10 bases. In germline, CDR1 is SGHNT, CDR2 YYREEE (reference sequence). The CDR3 length is 13 residues. The CDR3 protein is CASRKGETGELFF. CDR3 in DNA: TGTGCCAGCAGAAAGGGGGAAACCGGGGAGCTGTTTTTT.

This chain connects TRBV6-5 to TRBJ2-2; a weak D match, TRBD1 (6 bases). This CDR3 is built from 16 residues. Germline values: CDR1 MNHEY, CDR2 SVGAGI. The V gene lost 2 bases and the J gene lost 3 bases, with 13 bases spanning the gap. In DNA form, the CDR3 reads TGTGCCAGCAGTTACCCCCAGGGGCTGGACACCGGGGAGCTGTTTTTT. It is translated as CASSYPQGLDTGELFF.

The chain recombines TRBV10-3 with TRBJ2-2, with a tentative D call TRBD2 (5 bases). Trimming cost V 2 bases and J 1 base, with 11 bases left between them. This CDR3 is 16 amino acids long. CDR1 and CDR2 from the germline V gene are ENHRY and SYGVKD. The CDR3 loop reads CAISEGGILNTGELFF. CDR3 sequence (DNA): TGTGCCATCAGTGAGGGAGGCATACTGAACACCGGGGAGCTGTTTTTT.

The V call is TRBV19, the J call TRBJ2-1, with D hard to call. Germline CDR1 is LNHDA and CDR2 is SQIVND (reference sequence). Trimming removed 6 bases at V and 0 bases at J, with 12 bases between. The CDR3 runs 15 residues. CDR3 DNA sequence: TGTGCCAGTAGACCTACGGTTAGCTCCTACAATGAGCAGTTCTTC. It translates to CASRPTVSSYNEQFF. Full variable domain (outside the CDR3, taken from reference TRBV19 and TRBJ2-1): DGGITQSPKYLFRKEGQNVTLSCEQNLNHDAMYWYRQDPGQGLRLIYYSQIVNDFQKGDIAEGYSVSREKKESFPLTVTSAQKNPTAFYLCASRPTVSSYNEQFFGPGTRLTVL.

This clone was picked up a small number of times. This chain joins TRBV7-8 and TRBJ2-7; a weak D match, TRBD2 (6 bases). The CDR3 is 14 amino acids. Germline assignment: CDR1 SGHVS and CDR2 FQNEAQ. The V end lost 0 bases, the J end lost 0 bases, and 6 bases lay between the germline ends. The CDR3 region has the DNA TGTGCCAGCAGCTTAGCCGGGAGCTCCTACGAGCAGTACTTC. This translates into CASSLAGSSYEQYF.

The genes are TRBV7-8 and TRBJ2-7; D is ambiguous. V was pared by 1 base and J by 3 bases, with 10 bases between. The CDR3 consists of 14 residues. Per the germline V gene, CDR1 is SGHVS and CDR2 is FQNEAQ. The CDR3 bases are TGTGCCAGCAGCTTAGGTGCGGCAGACTACGAGCAGTACTTC. The encoded protein is CASSLGAADYEQYF.

The rearrangement joins TRBV5-4 to TRBJ1-2; D uncertain. The CDR3 runs 13 residues. Trimming cost V 0 bases and J 4 bases, with 7 bases left between them. The germline V gene has CDR1 SGHNT and CDR2 YYREEE (reference sequence). DNA of the CDR3: TGTGCCAGCAGCTTGGGACTTTCCTATGGCTACACCTTC. Protein sequence: CASSLGLSYGYTF.